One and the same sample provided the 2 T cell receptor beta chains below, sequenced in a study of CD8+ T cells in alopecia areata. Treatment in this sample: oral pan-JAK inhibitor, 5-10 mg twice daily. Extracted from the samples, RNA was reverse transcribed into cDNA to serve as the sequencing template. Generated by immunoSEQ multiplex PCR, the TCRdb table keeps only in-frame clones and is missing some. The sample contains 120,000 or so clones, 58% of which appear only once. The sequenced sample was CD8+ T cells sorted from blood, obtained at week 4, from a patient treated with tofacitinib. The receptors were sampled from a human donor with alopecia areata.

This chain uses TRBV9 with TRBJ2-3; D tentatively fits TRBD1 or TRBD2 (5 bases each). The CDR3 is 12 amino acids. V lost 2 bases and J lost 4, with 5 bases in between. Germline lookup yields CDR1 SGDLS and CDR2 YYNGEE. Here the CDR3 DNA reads TGTGCCAGCAGCGTGGGGGCAGATACGCAGTATTTT. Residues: CASSVGADTQYF.

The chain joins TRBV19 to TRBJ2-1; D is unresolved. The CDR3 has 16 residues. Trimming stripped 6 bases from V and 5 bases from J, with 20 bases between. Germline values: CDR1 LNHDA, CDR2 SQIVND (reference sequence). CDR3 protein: CASSPHQTESHNEQFF. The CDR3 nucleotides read TGTGCCAGTAGCCCCCACCAGACCGAGTCACACAATGAGCAGTTCTTC.